Following are 17 T cell receptor beta chains from one sample sequenced in a study of human T cells and chemical hapten exposure. TCRdb re-analysed the RACE reads in MiXCR, keeping a single row per CDR3 protein. The sample shows 65,000 to 90,000 distinct CDR3 sequences, approximately 6.6% of them seen only once. The sample's time point: patch test 2, 6 weeks after DPC sensitization. Specified treatment: therapeutic diphenylcyclopropenone sensitization with weekly scalp DPC. The sample here was whole blood, taken in connection with sensitization to the hapten diphenylcyclopropenone (DPC). The source of these receptors is a woman younger than 45 with alopecia areata. Some clones in this sample may be carry-over from other donors' samples.

This clonotype was observed at least ten times. The chain uses TRBV14 and TRBJ2-2; TRBD1 might be the D (5 bases). Trimming took off 2 bases at V and 0 bases at J, with 10 bases between the two ends. CDR3 length equals 16 residues. Per the germline V gene, CDR1 is SGHDN and CDR2 is FVKESK. In nucleotides, the CDR3 is TGTGCCAGCAGCCAACAAGACAGATCGAACACCGGGGAGCTGTTTTTT. The encoded protein is CASSQQDRSNTGELFF.

Many counts were recorded for this clonotype. The chain employs TRBV7-6 and TRBJ1-2; D possibly corresponds to TRBD1 (5 bases). The V and J ends lost 4 bases and 1 base respectively, with 16 bases between them. Germline CDR1 is SGHVS and CDR2 is FNYEAQ. This CDR3 is built from 16 residues. CDR3 residues: CASSYETGRLNYGYTF. The DNA for the CDR3 is TGTGCCAGCAGCTATGAGACGGGACGCCTTAACTATGGCTACACCTTC. Variable domain in full (rest from reference TRBV7-6 and TRBJ1-2): GAGVSQSPRYKVTKRGQDVALRCDPISGHVSLYWYRQALGQGPEFLTYFNYEAQQDKSGLPNDRFSAERPEGSISTLTIQRTEQRDSAMYRCASSYETGRLNYGYTFGSGTRLTVV.

This clonotype was detected only a few times. This chain connects TRBV30 to TRBJ1-1; TRBD1 might be the D (6 bases). CDR1 and CDR2 (germline): GTSNPN, SVGIG (reference sequence). V lost 5 bases, J lost 11 bases, and 15 bases lay in between. The CDR3 contains 11 residues. CDR3 sequence reads: CAWGGGPKAFF. In nucleotides, the CDR3 is TGTGCCTGGGGGGGGGGCCCGAAGGCTTTCTTT.

This clonotype was observed many times. V is TRBV12-3 or TRBV12-4 and J is TRBJ2-3, with 8 nucleotides matching TRBD2. V lost 3 bases and J lost 4; bases outside the gene matches: 3. The length of the CDR3 is 14 residues. The DNA of the CDR3 is TGTGCCAGCAGTTTCGCGGGGGGATCAGATACGCAGTATTTT. Translation: CASSFAGGSDTQYF.

This clonotype was seen repeatedly, ten times or more. The chain has TRBV27 and TRBJ2-3, with 9 bases lining up with TRBD2. V was clipped by 4 bases and J by 4 bases; unmatched bases: 6. The CDR3 spans 15 residues. CDR1 and CDR2 from the germline V gene are MNHEY and SMNVEV (reference sequence). CDR3 residues: CASSSLAGGPDTQYF. CDR3 in DNA: TGTGCCAGCAGTTCGTTGGCGGGGGGGCCAGATACGCAGTATTTT.

This clonotype was counted at least ten times. A read error is likely, as this CDR3 ends without the conserved phenylalanine or tryptophan. The DNA is omitted, as the CDR3 cannot be located on it reliably, and the CDR3 follows TCRdb's listing. The J gene is TRBJ1-2, the V gene TRBV2. The length of the CDR3 is 11 amino acids, counting both ends. The germline V gene has CDR1 SNHLY and CDR2 FYNNEI. The CDR3 here is CASSEQASPEI.

There are many counts of this clonotype. The rearrangement links TRBV7-8 to TRBJ1-5; D remains unclear. The CDR3 is made up of 14 amino acids. Trimming removed 3 bases at V and 10 bases at J, with 16 bases between. In germline, CDR1 is SGHVS, CDR2 FQNEAQ. The CDR3 DNA follows: TGTGCCAGCAGCTTCCTCAGTGACGGCGGACCCCAGCATTTT. Its protein product is CASSFLSDGGPQHF.

There are many counts of this clonotype. The J gene is TRBJ1-1, the V gene TRBV30, with D unclear. V gave up 1 base and J gave up 5 bases, with 8 bases separating them. This CDR3 comprises 12 residues. CDR1 is GTSNPN, CDR2 SVGIG, per germline (reference sequence). The CDR3 protein is CAWSGVDTEAFF. The CDR3 DNA is TGTGCCTGGAGTGGGGTAGATACTGAAGCTTTCTTT.

This clonotype appeared a few times. The chain links TRBV10-1 to TRBJ2-2; possible D gene TRBD2, 6 bases. The V and J ends lost 3 bases and 7 bases respectively, with 15 bases between them. This CDR3 has 15 residues. CDR1 is WNHNN and CDR2 is SYGVQD in the germline V gene (reference sequence). The CDR3 sequence is CASSDRPGEGGELFF. CDR3 bases: TGCGCCAGCAGTGACCGACCGGGAGAGGGCGGGGAGCTGTTTTTT.

This clonotype was found many times. V usage is TRBV7-9 and J usage is TRBJ2-3; no clear D. V lost 3 bases and J 7 bases, leaving 11 bases between the germline ends. Germline V gene sequence: CDR1 SEHNR, CDR2 FQNEAQ (reference sequence). The CDR3 has 13 residues. CDR3 in amino acids: CASSFLTPNTQYF. The CDR3 nucleotides are TGTGCCAGCAGCTTCCTGACTCCCAATACGCAGTATTTT.

In this sample, this clonotype turned up many times. The chain has TRBV7-9 and TRBJ1-5; no definite D call. This CDR3 comprises 15 residues. Per germline, CDR1 SEHNR and CDR2 FQNEAQ (reference sequence). Trimming took 5 bases from V and 7 from J, leaving 18 bases between them. The CDR3 DNA sequence: TGTGCCAGCAGCCCCGATGGAGTCCCGCACCAGCCCCAGCATTTT. This gives the protein CASSPDGVPHQPQHF.

This clonotype appeared a few times. The V and J genes are TRBV12-3 or TRBV12-4 and TRBJ2-7; 7 nucleotides agree with TRBD1. The CDR3 loop spans 14 amino acids. Unmatched junction bases numbered 14, after V lost 6 bases and J lost 9 bases. The CDR3 is CASRKGGVEEMQYF. The DNA of the CDR3 is TGTGCCAGCAGGAAAGGGGGCGTGGAGGAAATGCAGTACTTC.

CDR3 sequence (DNA): TGTGCCAGCAGCAGGACAGGGGGACACCGCGAGCAGTACTTC. Translated: CASSRTGGHREQYF. The V gene is TRBV12-3 or TRBV12-4, the J gene TRBJ2-7, with TRBD1 matching 10 bases. The CDR3 length is 14 residues. Trimming removed 6 bases from V and 6 bases from J; junction bases left unmatched: 8.

This clonotype was detected ten times or more. The rearrangement joins TRBV6-2 or TRBV6-3 to TRBJ2-5; 12 nucleotides align to TRBD2. The CDR3 has 15 residues. Per germline, CDR1 MNHEY and CDR2 SVGEGT. Trimming removed 2 bases from V and 5 bases from J; junction bases left unmatched: 3. The CDR3 protein is CASSYPSGGGETQYF. In DNA, the CDR3 is TGTGCCAGCAGTTACCCTAGCGGGGGGGGTGAGACCCAGTACTTC.

This clonotype showed up many times. The rearrangement joins TRBV29-1 to TRBJ2-4; D may be TRBD1 or TRBD2 (5 bases each). This CDR3 has 15 residues. Looked up from germline, CDR1 is SQVTM and CDR2 is ANQGSEA. V was clipped by 1 base and J by 2 bases, with 12 bases between them. The CDR3 nucleotides are TGCAGCGTTGAAGGGGGCAGGAGGTCCAAAAACATTCAGTACTTC. Translation: CSVEGGRRSKNIQYF.

This clonotype occurred many times. The chain links TRBV29-1 to TRBJ2-1; no definite D call. CDR1 is SQVTM, CDR2 ANQGSEA, per germline. V lost 1 base, J lost 9 bases, and 13 bases lay in between. The CDR3 spans 13 residues. CDR3 loop: CSVEVLWEGEQFF. Here the CDR3 DNA reads TGCAGCGTTGAAGTGCTATGGGAAGGTGAGCAGTTCTTC.

This clonotype has ten or more counts. The chain couples TRBV3-1 to TRBJ2-2; no firm D call. V was shortened by 4 bases and J by 4 bases, with 13 bases between the two germline ends. Germline V gene lookup returns CDR1 LGHDT and CDR2 YNNKEL (reference sequence). CDR3 length equals 15 residues. The CDR3, as DNA: TGTGCCAGCAGCCCCGGCGGTTTATCCACCGGGGAGCTGTTTTTT. This translates into CASSPGGLSTGELFF.